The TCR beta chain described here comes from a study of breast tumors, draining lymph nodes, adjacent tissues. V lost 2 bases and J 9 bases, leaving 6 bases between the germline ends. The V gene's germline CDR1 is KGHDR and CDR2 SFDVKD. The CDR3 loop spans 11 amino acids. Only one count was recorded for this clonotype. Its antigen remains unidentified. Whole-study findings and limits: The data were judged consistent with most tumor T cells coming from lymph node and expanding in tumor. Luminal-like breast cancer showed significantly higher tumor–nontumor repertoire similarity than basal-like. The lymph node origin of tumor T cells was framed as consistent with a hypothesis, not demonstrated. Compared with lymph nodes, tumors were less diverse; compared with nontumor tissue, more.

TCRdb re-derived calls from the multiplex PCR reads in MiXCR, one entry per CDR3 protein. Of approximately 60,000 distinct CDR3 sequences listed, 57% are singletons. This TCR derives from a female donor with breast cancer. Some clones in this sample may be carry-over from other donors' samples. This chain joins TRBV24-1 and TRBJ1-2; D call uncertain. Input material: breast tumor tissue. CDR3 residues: CATSDSGRYTF. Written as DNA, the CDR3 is TGTGCCACCAGTGATTCAGGTCGCTACACCTTC.